A selection of T cell receptor beta chains follows, all from one sample in a study of T cell responses to AZD1222 COVID-19 vaccine. Method: immunoSEQ multiplex PCR; TCRdb's copy keeps in-frame clones and lacks some. Seen here are some 130,000 clones, around 90% observed once, and the top ten hold about 3%. The sequencing here drew on peripheral blood, taken on day 0 of AZD1222 vaccination. These receptor sequences come from an adult in good health. The CDR3 runs from the conserved cysteine through the conserved F or W. D genes are given only for firm matches. Clone size is shown for a subset of rows, as once, few, many or a class of expanded clone.

j_gene,d_gene,abundance,v_gene,CDR3nt,CDR3aa
TRBJ2-3,NA,NA,TRBV2,TGTGCCAGCAGTATTGGAGGGGCAGATACGCAGTATTTT,CASSIGGADTQYF
TRBJ1-1,NA,NA,TRBV28,TGTGCCAGCACGCCCCCAGACTACACTGAAGCTTTCTTT,CASTPPDYTEAFF
TRBJ2-1,TRBD2,NA,TRBV19,TGTGCCAGTAGTCCCGCGACTAGCGGTGAGCAGTTCTTC,CASSPATSGEQFF
TRBJ2-3,NA,NA,TRBV2,TGTGCCAGCAAAGGTGGTTTCGACACGCAGTATTTT,CASKGGFDTQYF
TRBJ2-5,TRBD2,NA,TRBV7-2,TGTGCCAGCAGCTCCCGAGCGGGGGGGCCCGAGACCCAGTACTTC,CASSSRAGGPETQYF
TRBJ2-7,TRBD2,few,TRBV24-1,TGTGCCACCAGTGTCCCCGGACTAGCGGGAGAAGAGCAGTACTTC,CATSVPGLAGEEQYF
TRBJ2-3,NA,NA,TRBV11-3,TGTGCCAGCAGCCCGCACCTTGGAGGCACAGATACGCAGTATTTT,CASSPHLGGTDTQYF
TRBJ2-7,NA,NA,TRBV11-1,TGTGCCAGCAGATCCGACGGCGAGCAGTACTTC,CASRSDGEQYF
TRBJ1-6,NA,NA,TRBV2,TGTGCCAGCACCTACAGGGAAGATTCACCCCTCCACTTT,CASTYREDSPLHF
TRBJ2-7,TRBD1,NA,TRBV2,TGTGCCAGCAACACAGGGGACGAGCAGTACTTC,CASNTGDEQYF
TRBJ1-5,NA,NA,TRBV7-9,TGTGCCAGCAGCTTTGGGACCTCAGGAGGCAATCAGCCCCAGCATTTT,CASSFGTSGGNQPQHF
TRBJ1-2,TRBD1,NA,TRBV2,TGTGCCACCTACGACAGGGGCCCTCTCACAGGCATCTATGGCTACACCTTC,CATYDRGPLTGIYGYTF
TRBJ2-1,NA,NA,TRBV5-4,TGTGCCAGCAGCTTAACCCTAGCGAAGGATGAGCAGTTCTTC,CASSLTLAKDEQFF
TRBJ2-3,NA,NA,TRBV7-2,TGTGCCAGCAGCCCTCATAGAGCGGGAGATACGCAGTATTTT,CASSPHRAGDTQYF
TRBJ1-1,NA,NA,TRBV11-2,TGTGCCAGCAGCTTAAGAGGTGGGCAGGGGACGAACACTGAAGCTTTCTTT,CASSLRGGQGTNTEAFF
TRBJ2-3,NA,NA,TRBV9,TGTGCCAGCAGCGGATCCGATACGCAGTATTTT,CASSGSDTQYF
TRBJ1-1,NA,once,TRBV29-1,TGCAGCGTTGATGTGGCTCCCGGCGCGGGGAACACTGAAGCTTTCTTT,CSVDVAPGAGNTEAFF
TRBJ2-7,NA,NA,TRBV5-5,TGTGCCAGCAGCTTGCTCGGGGGAGCGATCTACGAGCAGTACTTC,CASSLLGGAIYEQYF
TRBJ2-2,TRBD2,NA,TRBV28,TGTGCCAGCATCACCGGGGGGTTACCCGGGGAGCTGTTTTTT,CASITGGLPGELFF
TRBJ1-2,NA,NA,TRBV27,TGTGCCAGCAGTCATACGAACGGGCTTGTAGGTGGCTACACCTTC,CASSHTNGLVGGYTF
TRBJ1-2,TRBD1,NA,TRBV5-5,TGTGCCAGCAGCTTGACAGGGGGCGCGGTGGGCTACACCTTC,CASSLTGGAVGYTF
TRBJ1-2,NA,NA,TRBV5-5,TGTGCCAGCAGCTTGGATAGAGGGGTAGGCGGCTACACCTTC,CASSLDRGVGGYTF
TRBJ1-1,NA,NA,TRBV4-1,TGCGCCAGCAGCCAAGCCGAGAGGCGGTGGAACACTGAAGCTTTCTTT,CASSQAERRWNTEAFF
TRBJ2-7,TRBD2,once,TRBV24-1,TGTGCCACCAGTGACCCCGGGACTAGCGGGGGTACCTACGAGCAGTACTTC,CATSDPGTSGGTYEQYF
TRBJ1-1,NA,NA,TRBV28,TGTGCCAGCGGAGTTTCCACCGGAGGGGGGCTTGAAGCTTTCTTT,CASGVSTGGGLEAFF
TRBJ1-4,TRBD1,NA,TRBV28,TGTGCCAGCAGTGACTCGGGACAGGCGGTGGGGGAACTGTTTTTT,CASSDSGQAVGELFF
TRBJ1-5,NA,NA,TRBV19,TGTGCCAGTAGTACCCGGGGGGTAGGGAGCAATCAGCCCCAGCATTTT,CASSTRGVGSNQPQHF
TRBJ2-7,NA,NA,TRBV15,TGTGCCACCAGCAGGACTAGCTACGAGCAGTACTTC,CATSRTSYEQYF
TRBJ2-7,TRBD1,NA,TRBV6-4,TGTGCCAGCAGTACGCTCAGGGGGCCCCTCTACGAGCAGTACTTC,CASSTLRGPLYEQYF
TRBJ1-1,NA,NA,TRBV2,TGTGCCGGAGCTCCGGGACGGCCTACTGAAGCTTTCTTT,CAGAPGRPTEAFF